This T cell receptor beta chain was observed in a study of Ad26.COV2.S vaccination and SARS-CoV-2 variants. Treatment indicated: approximately 18 received Ad26.COV2.S at low or high dose, single or two shots; 5 received placebo; per-sample allocation not given. All samples were drawn on day 63, counting from the first vaccine or placebo injection. The germline V and J ends were trimmed by 3 bases and 0 bases, with 8 bases remaining between them. The germline V gene has CDR1 SGHTA and CDR2 FQGNSA. The CDR3 is made up of 14 amino acids. Assay: immunoSEQ multiplex PCR; the TCRdb copy retains only in-frame clones and omits some. The table has about 460,000 clones, nearly 90% seen once. As to this clone: Other DNA sequences from this sample encode an identical CDR3 as well.

Sequencing used peripheral blood, obtained in a trial of Ad26.COV2.S vaccine versus placebo. The V gene is TRBV7-2, the J gene TRBJ1-1; D unclear. The source of this sequence is a person between 18 and 65 years old who received the Ad26.COV2.S COVID-19 vaccine or a placebo. CDR3 amino acids: CASSFGRMNTEAFF. DNA for the CDR3: TGTGCCAGCAGCTTTGGCAGAATGAACACTGAAGCTTTCTTT.